The clone carrying this T cell receptor beta chain was found many times. Its antigen is unknown. TCRdb fed the 5' RACE reads into MiXCR, producing one record per CDR3 protein. The data hold around 260,000 distinct CDR3 sequences, with roughly 5.6% observed a single time. V was trimmed by 4 bases and J by 6 bases, leaving 17 bases between them. CDR1 and CDR2 (germline): SGHTA, FQGNSA. The CDR3 is 15 residues long. The source of the sample is a study of T cells after yellow fever vaccination. Study findings and constraints: The CD4 and CD8 compartments had a small share of their clonotypes in common. High-abundance clonotypes from the bulk population could contaminate FACS-sorted repertoires.

The specimen comprised CD4+ T cells sorted from PBMCs, sampled on the day of the yellow fever booster vaccination. The TCR comes from a man aged 18 to 30 who received the YFV17D yellow fever vaccine. The chain couples TRBV7-2 to TRBJ2-3; D might be TRBD2 (6 bases). DNA for the CDR3: TGTGCCAGCAGCTCCGTGGAGGGGTCCGTCGATACGCAGTATTTT. Its translation: CASSSVEGSVDTQYF.